The TCR beta chain under discussion was sequenced for a study of circulating CD8 cells and anti-PD-1 response in melanoma. About the research overall: Patients received intravenous nivolumab, 3 mg/kg, every 2 weeks. Whole-study results and caveats: PD-1 and DPOS subsets showed similar, higher clonality than DNEG. Most experiments lacked replicates. Expanded sorted subsets were checked for tumor reactivity using peptides.

The V and J ends lost 6 bases and 1 base, in that order; junction bases with no gene match: 6. CDR3 length: 16 residues. The germline CDR1 and CDR2 sequences are MNHEY and SMNVEV (reference sequence). Live CD3+CD8+TCRalphabeta+ cells were sorted into four subsets by PD-1 and/or TIGIT. This clonotype ranks as large (0.1 to 1%). The antigen remains unidentified. The QIAseq Immune Repertoire TCR panel built the libraries from around 15 ng of total RNA. Via MiXCR, TCRdb re-called the reads, giving one row per CDR3 protein. The table includes some 160 distinct CDR3 sequences, roughly 18% detected once. The TCR originated in a human donor with melanoma. The chain employs TRBV27 and TRBJ2-5, with TRBD2 matching 12 bases. The sample in question was CD8+ T cells from PBMCs, obtained at baseline or after one month of anti-PD-1 therapy (not recorded which). As DNA, the CDR3 is TGTGCCAGCAGCCAAGGACTAGCGGGGCTCCAAGAGACCCAGTACTTC. Protein: CASSQGLAGLQETQYF.